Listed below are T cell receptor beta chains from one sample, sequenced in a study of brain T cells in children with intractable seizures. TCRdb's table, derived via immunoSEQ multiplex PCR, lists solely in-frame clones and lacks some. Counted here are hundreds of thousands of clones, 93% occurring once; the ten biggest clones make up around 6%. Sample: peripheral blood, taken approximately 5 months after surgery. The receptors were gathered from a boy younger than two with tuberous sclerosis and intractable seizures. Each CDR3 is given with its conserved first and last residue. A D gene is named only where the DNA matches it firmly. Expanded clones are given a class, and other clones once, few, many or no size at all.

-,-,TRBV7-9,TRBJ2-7,CASSLEGMTAGYF,TGTGCCAGCAGCTTAGAGGGCATGACGGCGGGGTACTTC
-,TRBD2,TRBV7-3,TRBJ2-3,CASSLLAGTDTQYF,TGTGCCAGCAGCTTACTAGCGGGCACAGATACGCAGTATTTT
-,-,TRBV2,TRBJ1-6,CASSEALGDYNSPLHF,TGTGCCAGCAGTGAAGCGCTTGGGGATTATAATTCACCCCTCCACTTT
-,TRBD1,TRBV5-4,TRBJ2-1,CASSLAGTGNNEQFF,TGTGCCAGCAGCTTGGCCGGGACAGGGAACAATGAGCAGTTCTTC
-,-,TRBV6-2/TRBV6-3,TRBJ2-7,CASSPRDTGEQYF,TGTGCCAGCAGTCCCCGGGACACGGGCGAGCAGTACTTC
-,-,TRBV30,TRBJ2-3,CAWSVGADGTDTQYF,TGTGCCTGGAGTGTGGGGGCCGATGGGACAGATACGCAGTATTTT
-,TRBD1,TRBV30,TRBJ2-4,CAWSVPGTVNIQYF,TGTGCCTGGAGTGTACCGGGGACAGTAAACATTCAGTACTTC
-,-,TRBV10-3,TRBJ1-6,CAISSLGGNSPLHF,TGTGCCATCAGTTCCTTGGGGGGTAATTCACCCCTCCACTTT
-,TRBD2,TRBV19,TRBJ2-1,CASSGRTSGLEWAYNEQFF,TGTGCCAGTAGTGGAAGGACTAGCGGGCTCGAGTGGGCCTACAATGAGCAGTTCTTC
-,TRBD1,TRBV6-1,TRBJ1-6,CASGSGQVVNSPLHF,TGTGCCAGCGGCTCGGGACAGGTTGTTAATTCACCCCTCCACTTT
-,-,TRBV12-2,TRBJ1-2,CASRLARRGPYGYTF,TGTGCAAGTCGCTTAGCGCGGCGGGGTCCCTATGGCTACACCTTC
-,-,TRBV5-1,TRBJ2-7,CASSLASHYEQYF,TGCGCCAGCAGCTTGGCTAGTCACTACGAGCAGTACTTC
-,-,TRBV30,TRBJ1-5,CAWRGRGFEPQHF,TGTGCCTGGAGGGGCAGGGGATTCGAGCCCCAGCATTTT
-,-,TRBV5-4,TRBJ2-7,CASSFDSLRGGYEQYF,TGTGCCAGCAGCTTCGACTCTCTCAGGGGTGGCTACGAGCAGTACTTC
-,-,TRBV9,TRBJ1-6,CASSVDLGANSPLHF,TGTGCCAGCAGCGTAGATTTGGGGGCGAATTCACCCCTCCACTTT
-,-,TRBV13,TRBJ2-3,CASSLRGSSTDTQYF,TGTGCCAGCAGCTTAAGGGGGTCAAGCACAGATACGCAGTATTTT
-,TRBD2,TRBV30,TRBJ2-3,CAWSVAGGPPDTQYF,TGTGCCTGGAGTGTAGCGGGAGGGCCTCCAGATACGCAGTATTTT
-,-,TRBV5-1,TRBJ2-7,CASSLNVRTAHEQYF,TGCGCCAGCAGCTTGAATGTCCGGACGGCCCACGAGCAGTACTTC
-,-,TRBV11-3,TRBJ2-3,CASSASTDTQYF,TGTGCCAGCAGCGCAAGCACAGATACGCAGTATTTT
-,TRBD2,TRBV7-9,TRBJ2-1,CAGRLAGGDEQFF,TGTGCCGGTAGGCTAGCGGGAGGCGATGAGCAGTTCTTC
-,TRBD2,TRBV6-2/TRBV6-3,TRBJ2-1,CASSYRPSGATYNEQFF,TGTGCCAGCAGTTACAGGCCTAGCGGGGCGACCTACAATGAGCAGTTCTTC
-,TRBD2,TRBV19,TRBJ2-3,CAGRGGRDTQYF,TGCGCCGGGAGGGGCGGGCGGGATACGCAGTATTTT
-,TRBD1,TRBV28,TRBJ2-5,CASSFGDREWGETQYF,TGTGCCAGCAGTTTCGGGGACAGGGAGTGGGGAGAGACCCAGTACTTC
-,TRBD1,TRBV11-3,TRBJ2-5,CASSLEGTAKETQYF,TGTGCCAGCAGCTTAGAAGGGACAGCTAAAGAGACCCAGTACTTC
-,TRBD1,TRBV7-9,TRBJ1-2,CASSYLTGDGYTF,TGTGCCAGCAGCTACTTGACAGGGGATGGCTACACCTTC
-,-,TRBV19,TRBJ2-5,CASSIPYQETQYF,TGTGCCAGTAGTATCCCCTACCAAGAGACCCAGTACTTC
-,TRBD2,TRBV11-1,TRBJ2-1,CASSPSGREGNEQFF,TGTGCCAGCAGCCCAAGCGGGAGAGAGGGCAATGAGCAGTTCTTC
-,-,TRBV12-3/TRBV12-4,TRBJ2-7,CASSLRYPYEQYF,TGTGCCAGCAGTTTACGGTATCCCTACGAGCAGTACTTC
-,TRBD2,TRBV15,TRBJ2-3,CATGMGGEGPDTQYF,TGTGCCACCGGAATGGGGGGGGAGGGCCCGGATACGCAGTATTTT
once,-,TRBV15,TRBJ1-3,CATKGDPGNSGNTIYF,TGTGCCACAAAAGGGGATCCGGGGAACTCTGGAAACACCATATATTTT
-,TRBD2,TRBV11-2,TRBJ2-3,CASSSEPLREGRIPDTQYF,TGTGCCAGCAGCTCCGAACCGTTACGGGAGGGCCGTATCCCAGATACGCAGTATTTT
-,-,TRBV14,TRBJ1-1,CASSQDQGMNTEAFF,TGTGCCAGCAGCCAAGATCAGGGCATGAACACTGAAGCTTTCTTT
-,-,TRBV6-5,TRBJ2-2,CASNFGGLHPGELFF,TGTGCCAGCAATTTCGGGGGCTTACACCCCGGGGAGCTGTTTTTT
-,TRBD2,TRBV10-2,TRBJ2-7,CASSPQTSGNYEQYF,TGCGCCAGCAGCCCACAGACTAGCGGGAATTACGAGCAGTACTTC
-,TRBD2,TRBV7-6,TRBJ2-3,CASSSRTSGRTDTQYF,TGTGCCAGCAGCTCTCGGACTAGCGGGAGGACAGATACGCAGTATTTT
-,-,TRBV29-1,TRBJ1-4,CSVLKLRDNEKLFF,TGCAGCGTTTTAAAGTTGAGGGACAATGAAAAACTGTTTTTT
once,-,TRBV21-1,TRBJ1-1,CASSTRVFTEAFF,TGTGCCAGCAGCACCAGGGTTTTCACTGAAGCTTTCTTT
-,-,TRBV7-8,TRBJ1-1,CASSSHEGETEAFF,TGTGCCAGCAGCTCTCACGAGGGGGAAACTGAAGCTTTCTTT
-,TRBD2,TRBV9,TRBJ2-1,CASSVGGGSEQFF,TGTGCCAGCAGCGTAGGGGGCGGGAGTGAGCAGTTCTTC
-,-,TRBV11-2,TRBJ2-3,CASSLGDGGYTDTQYF,TGTGCCAGCAGCTTAGGGGATGGTGGATACACAGATACGCAGTATTTT
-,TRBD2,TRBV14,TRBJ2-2,CASSQGAGVTGELFF,TGTGCCAGCAGCCAAGGGGCGGGAGTCACCGGGGAGCTGTTTTTT
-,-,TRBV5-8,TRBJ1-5,CARNRDSNQPQHF,TGTGCCAGAAACAGGGATAGCAATCAGCCCCAGCATTTT
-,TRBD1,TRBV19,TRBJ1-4,CASSASDRGFEKLFF,TGTGCCAGTAGTGCCAGCGACAGGGGGTTTGAAAAACTGTTTTTT
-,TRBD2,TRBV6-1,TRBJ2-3,CASSEAGLAGGRDTQYF,TGTGCCAGCAGTGAAGCAGGACTAGCGGGGGGGCGGGATACGCAGTATTTT
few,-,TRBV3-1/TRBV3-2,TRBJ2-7,CASSQEVRYEQYF,TGTGCCAGCAGCCAAGAGGTGCGGTACGAGCAGTACTTC
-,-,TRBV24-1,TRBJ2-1,CATNGGSYNEQFF,TGTGCCACCAACGGAGGCTCCTACAATGAGCAGTTCTTC
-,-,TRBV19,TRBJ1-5,CASSFGSDQPQHF,TGTGCCAGTTCTTTCGGTAGCGATCAGCCCCAGCATTTT
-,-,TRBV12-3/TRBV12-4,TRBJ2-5,CASSLRASGTQYF,TGTGCCAGCAGTTTAAGAGCTTCCGGGACCCAGTACTTC
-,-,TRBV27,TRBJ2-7,CASSLRGPSPYEQYF,TGTGCCAGCAGTCTACGGGGACCGAGCCCCTACGAGCAGTACTTC